The 10 T cell receptor beta chains in this list originate from one sample, sequenced in a study of shared clonotypes between healthy human individuals. The method was immunoSEQ multiplex PCR; TCRdb's version includes in-frame clones alone and lacks a portion of them. The sample lists about 1.5 million clones, around 95% occurring once. Input material: naive CD4+ T cells sorted from blood. Subset denoted: CD45RA+ positively selected. Receptor source: a man aged 25 to 40 in good health.

Of note for this clone: The same CDR3 can be traced to other DNA sequences in this sample. The chain carries TRBV5-1 and TRBJ2-3; 7 bases match TRBD1. The CDR3 is made up of 14 amino acids. Germline lookup yields CDR1 SGHRS and CDR2 YFSETQ. Trimming removed 4 bases from V and 4 bases from J; junction bases left unmatched: 6. CDR3 sequence reads: CASSRTGPPDTQYF. The CDR3 region has the DNA TGCGCCAGCAGCCGGACAGGCCCCCCAGATACGCAGTATTTT. Together with reference TRBV5-1 and TRBJ2-3, the CDR3 gives the full variable domain: KAGVTQTPRYLIKTRGQQVTLSCSPISGHRSVSWYQQTPGQGLQFLFEYFSETQRNKGNFPGRFSGRQFSNSRSEMNVSTLELGDSALYLCASSRTGPPDTQYFGPGTRLTVL.

This chain uses TRBV23-1 with TRBJ2-7, with TRBD1 matching 7 bases. TRBV23-1 is an ORF; its function is uncertain. The CDR3 length is 17 residues. J gave up 2 bases and V 2 bases, and 12 bases lay outside the gene matches. The CDR3 nucleotides read TGCGCCAGCAGTCAACCGGCGGTTTTGGACAGGACCTACGAGCAGTACTTC. This encodes CASSQPAVLDRTYEQYF.

The J gene is TRBJ2-2, the V gene TRBV5-1, with 8 bases identical to TRBD1. Germline V CDR1 and CDR2: SGHRS, YFSETQ. The CDR3 length is 16 residues. Losses at the gene ends were 0 bases for V and 7 bases for J; bases not matched to a gene: 8. CDR3: CASSLAQGATGGELFF. The CDR3 region has the DNA TGCGCCAGCAGCTTGGCGCAGGGGGCGACTGGCGGGGAGCTGTTTTTT.

The rearrangement joins TRBV4-3 to TRBJ1-1, with D maybe TRBD1 (6 bases). CDR3 length: 15 residues. CDR1 and CDR2 (germline): LGHNA, YSLEER. V lost 1 base and J 3 bases, leaving 12 bases between the germline ends. The CDR3 DNA reads as TGCGCCAGCAGCCAAGGTCCACAGGGAGACACTGAAGCTTTCTTT. Protein sequence: CASSQGPQGDTEAFF.

This rearrangement joins TRBV28 to TRBJ1-2; D may be TRBD1 (5 bases). Trimming took 5 bases from V and 8 from J, leaving 15 bases between them. The CDR3 is 13 residues long. From germline, CDR1 is MDHEN and CDR2 SYDVKM. In DNA form, the CDR3 reads TGTGCCAGCAGTGGTGACAGATGGTTCGGCTACACCTTC. Amino acids: CASSGDRWFGYTF.

The chain has TRBV5-4 and TRBJ2-7, with D perhaps matching TRBD1 or TRBD2 (5 bases each). The CDR3 loop spans 15 amino acids. From germline, CDR1 is SGHNT and CDR2 YYREEE (reference sequence). Trimming removed 0 bases from V and 7 bases from J, with 17 bases in between. The CDR3 loop reads CASSLDPGSGWEQYF. The CDR3 region has the DNA TGTGCCAGCAGCTTGGATCCAGGGTCGGGGTGGGAGCAGTACTTC.

The chain employs TRBV29-1 and TRBJ2-3; D might be TRBD1 (5 bases). CDR3 size: 14 residues. Germline CDR1 reads SQVTM; CDR2 reads ANQGSEA. The germline V and J ends were trimmed by 6 bases and 1 base, with 14 bases remaining between them. The CDR3 loop reads CSVHLQVGTDTQYF. The CDR3 DNA is TGCAGCGTACACTTACAGGTTGGCACAGATACGCAGTATTTT.

V and J are TRBV11-3 and TRBJ2-1; TRBD2 matches 12 bases. From germline, CDR1 is SGHNT and CDR2 YENEEA. The V and J ends lost 5 bases and 9 bases, in that order; junction bases with no gene match: 11. The CDR3 consists of 16 residues. The CDR3 DNA follows: TGTGCCAGCAGCCACCTGAGGCTAGCGGGAGGGGGTGAGCAGTTCTTC. It encodes CASSHLRLAGGGEQFF.

The chain employs TRBV7-2 and TRBJ1-5; D may be TRBD1 (6 bases). Germline CDR1 is SGHTA and CDR2 is FQGNSA. The germline V and J ends were trimmed by 5 bases and 4 bases, with 12 bases remaining between them. The CDR3 runs to 14 residues. The CDR3 DNA is TGTGCCAGCAGCCTCGATACAGGGAATCAGCCCCAGCATTTT. Translated: CASSLDTGNQPQHF.

Worth noting for this clone: The sample holds other DNA sequences that translate to the same CDR3. The chain uses TRBV5-1 and TRBJ2-3; no definite D call. The V and J ends lost 0 bases and 4 bases respectively, with 6 bases between them. This CDR3 has 13 residues. CDR1 is SGHRS, CDR2 YFSETQ, per germline. CDR3 in amino acids: CASSLEPADTQYF. The CDR3, as DNA: TGCGCCAGCAGCTTGGAGCCGGCAGATACGCAGTATTTT. The variable domain in full, completed from reference TRBV5-1 and TRBJ2-3, reads KAGVTQTPRYLIKTRGQQVTLSCSPISGHRSVSWYQQTPGQGLQFLFEYFSETQRNKGNFPGRFSGRQFSNSRSEMNVSTLELGDSALYLCASSLEPADTQYFGPGTRLTVL.